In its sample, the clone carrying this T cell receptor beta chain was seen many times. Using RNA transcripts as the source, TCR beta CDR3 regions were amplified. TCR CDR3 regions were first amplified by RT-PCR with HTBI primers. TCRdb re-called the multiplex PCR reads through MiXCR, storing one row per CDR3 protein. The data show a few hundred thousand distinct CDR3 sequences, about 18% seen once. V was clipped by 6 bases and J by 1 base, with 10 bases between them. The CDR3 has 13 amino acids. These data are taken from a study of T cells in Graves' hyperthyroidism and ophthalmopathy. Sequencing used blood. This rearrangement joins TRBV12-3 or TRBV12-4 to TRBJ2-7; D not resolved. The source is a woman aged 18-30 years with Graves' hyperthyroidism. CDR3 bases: TGTGCCAGCAGGGAAAGTTTTTCCTACGAGCAGTACTTC. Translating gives CASRESFSYEQYF.